This T cell receptor beta chain was captured in a study of shared clonotypes between healthy human individuals. Trimming stripped 5 bases from V and 0 bases from J, with 14 bases between. The CDR3 consists of 15 residues. From germline, CDR1 is LNHDA and CDR2 SQIVND (reference sequence). Naivety among CD8 cells was defined by CD45RO negativity and positive CCR7 selection, thereby excluding terminally differentiated effector memory CD45RA+ cells. Study-wide points: It was the few donors that limited the genetic and exposure-history diversity represented. Clonotypes that were shared across a handful of donors made up approximately 5% of naive CD4 clonotypes.

This clone showed up just once. Its antigen is unidentified. This table comes from immunoSEQ multiplex PCR, and its TCRdb copy is limited to in-frame clones, with some not included. The sample lists roughly 590,000 clones, roughly 95% occurring once. Sequenced: naive CD8+ T cells sorted from blood. The gene calls are TRBV19 and TRBJ2-7; D is perhaps TRBD1 (5 bases). The sequence was collected from a woman in her 30s in good health. CDR3 in DNA: TGTGCCAGTAGTGGCGCAGGGAATCCCTCCTACGAGCAGTACTTC. Amino acids: CASSGAGNPSYEQYF.